What follows are 25 T cell receptor beta chains derived from one specimen sequenced in a study of cytomegalovirus exposure and HLA in healthy donors. Amplification used 60 Vbeta primers and 13 Jbeta primers. Assay: immunoSEQ multiplex PCR; the TCRdb copy retains only in-frame clones and omits some. The table includes some 140,000 clones, about 75% detected once. Sequencing input: PBMCs. The receptors shown here come from a woman between 40 and 55 years old in good health and CMV-seronegative.

The J gene is TRBJ2-1, the V gene TRBV7-2; TRBD2 matches 13 bases. CDR3 length equals 18 residues. V gave up 5 bases and J gave up 8 bases; unmatched junction bases: 15. Germline V gene lookup returns CDR1 SGHTA and CDR2 FQGNSA. The CDR3 loop reads CASSRTSGGASFPYEQFF. The CDR3 nucleotides are TGTGCCAGCAGCCGCACTAGCGGGGGGGCCTCTTTTCCGTATGAGCAGTTCTTC.

The chain uses TRBV6-5 and TRBJ2-5, with 7 nucleotides matching TRBD1. This CDR3 has 16 amino acids. After removal of 2 bases from V and 1 base from J, the junction contained 7 bases not matched to a gene. Germline V gene sequence: CDR1 MNHEY, CDR2 SVGAGI. CDR3 residues: CASSYRLRGPQETQYF. DNA for the CDR3: TGTGCCAGCAGTTACCGGTTAAGGGGGCCCCAAGAGACCCAGTACTTC.

The rearrangement joins TRBV6-6 to TRBJ1-3; 9 nucleotides line up with TRBD1. Germline V lookup: CDR1 MNHNY, CDR2 SVGAGI (reference sequence). Germline trimming cut 6 bases from V and 2 bases from J; bases unmatched to any gene: 8. There are 16 residues in the CDR3. The CDR3 nucleotides read TGTGCCAGCAGCGGGACAGGGAGTTTTGCTGGAAACACCATATATTTT. Its protein product is CASSGTGSFAGNTIYF.

In its sample, this clone was seen a few times. In nucleotides, the CDR3 is TGTGCCAGCAGGGTCCCGGGACAGGAGCCAACTAATGAAAAACTGTTTTTT. Translation: CASRVPGQEPTNEKLFF. The chain is built from TRBV2 and TRBJ1-4, with TRBD1 matching 8 bases. Germline V gene data show CDR1 as SNHLY and CDR2 as FYNNEI. J gave up 0 bases and V 6 bases, and 9 bases lay outside the gene matches. CDR3 size: 17 residues.

This chain links TRBV5-1 with TRBJ1-2; possible D gene TRBD1, 6 bases. This CDR3 is built from 14 residues. CDR1 and CDR2 from the germline V gene are SGHRS and YFSETQ. Trimming took 2 bases from V and 11 from J, leaving 19 bases between them. The DNA of the CDR3 is TGCGCCAGCAGCTTTCGGGACACCGAAAATTTGTACACCTTC. Protein product: CASSFRDTENLYTF.

J is TRBJ2-6 and V is TRBV27; a possible D gene is TRBD1 (6 bases). V was cut by 6 bases and J by 0 bases, with 12 bases left in between. The CDR3 runs to 16 residues. Germline CDR1 and CDR2: MNHEY and SMNVEV (reference sequence). The CDR3 loop reads CASRPGTNSGANVLTF. In DNA form, the CDR3 reads TGTGCCAGCAGACCCGGGACAAACTCTGGGGCCAACGTCCTGACTTTC.

The chain carries TRBV2 and TRBJ1-1, with unresolved D. The V gene lost 5 bases and the J gene lost 5 bases, with 12 bases spanning the gap. The CDR3 covers 13 residues. CDR1 is SNHLY and CDR2 is FYNNEI in the germline V gene. The CDR3 DNA sequence: TGTGCCAGCAGTTCTGCAGCGCTTACTGAAGCTTTCTTT. This encodes CASSSAALTEAFF.

The table lists this clone with a count of one. The gene calls are TRBV28 and TRBJ1-4; 8 bases match TRBD1. The germline CDR1 and CDR2 sequences are MDHEN and SYDVKM. Trimming at V came to 3 bases and at J to 8 bases, leaving 8 bases not matched to a gene. The CDR3 length is 15 residues. Here the CDR3 reads CASSFLDRGGEKLFF. The CDR3 nucleotides are TGTGCCAGCAGTTTTCTTGACAGGGGTGGAGAAAAACTGTTTTTT.

This sequence joins TRBV25-1 and TRBJ1-1; TRBD1 agrees at 8 bases. V dropped 4 bases and J dropped 5; count of bases not matched to a gene: 18. Germline CDR1 reads MGHDK; CDR2 reads SYGVNS. The CDR3 runs 18 residues. CDR3 loop: CASSVSWTGSGYSTEAFF. The CDR3 DNA sequence: TGTGCCAGCAGTGTATCCTGGACAGGGTCTGGATATTCGACTGAAGCTTTCTTT.

This chain joins TRBV7-2 and TRBJ2-7, with D possibly matching TRBD2 (6 bases). The length of the CDR3 is 14 residues. The V end was cut by 3 bases, the J end by 0 bases, with 9 bases between. The germline gives CDR1 SGHTA, CDR2 FQGNSA. CDR3: CASSFRRDSYEQYF. The CDR3 DNA sequence: TGTGCCAGCAGCTTTAGGCGGGACTCCTACGAGCAGTACTTC. The full variable domain, with the rest looked up from reference TRBV7-2 and TRBJ2-7, is GAGVSQSPSNKVTEKGKDVELRCDPISGHTALYWYRQSLGQGLEFLIYFQGNSAPDKSGLPSDRFSAERTGGSVSTLTIQRTQQEDSAVYLCASSFRRDSYEQYFGPGTRLTVT.

The chain couples TRBV2 to TRBJ1-2; the match to TRBD1 covers 11 bases. This CDR3 spans 13 amino acids. Unmatched junction bases numbered 3, after V lost 4 bases and J lost 8 bases. Germline-derived CDR1 and CDR2 are SNHLY and FYNNEI. CDR3: CASSADRGHGYTF. The CDR3 nucleotides read TGTGCCAGCAGTGCGGACAGGGGGCACGGCTACACCTTC.

The chain carries TRBV28 and TRBJ2-1; perhaps TRBD1 as D (5 bases). Germline lookup yields CDR1 MDHEN and CDR2 SYDVKM. This CDR3 is built from 12 residues. V dropped 6 bases and J dropped 7 bases, with 10 bases sitting between them. CDR3 loop: CASRPPGNEQFF. The CDR3 bases are TGTGCCAGCAGACCCCCAGGGAATGAGCAGTTCTTC.

Only one count was recorded for this clone. The chain recombines TRBV4-1 with TRBJ1-6; 7 bases fit TRBD1. Germline lookup yields CDR1 MGHRA and CDR2 YSYEKL. Unmatched junction bases numbered 7, after V lost 0 bases and J lost 8 bases. The CDR3 is 16 residues long. Here the CDR3 reads CASSQEAGGWYSPLHF. CDR3 nucleotide sequence: TGCGCCAGCAGCCAAGAGGCAGGGGGTTGGTATTCACCCCTCCACTTT.

The chain employs TRBV27 and TRBJ2-2, with TRBD2 as a possible D gene (6 bases). Germline loops: CDR1 MNHEY, CDR2 SMNVEV (reference sequence). This CDR3 is built from 18 residues. The germline V and J ends were trimmed by 5 bases and 2 bases, with 21 bases remaining between them. This chain's CDR3 is CASSGGIGVGGNTGELFF. The CDR3 DNA reads TGTGCCAGCAGTGGAGGTATAGGCGTGGGGGGAAACACCGGGGAGCTGTTTTTT.

The chain joins TRBV4-3 to TRBJ2-3; 8 nucleotides align to TRBD2. The germline V gene encodes CDR1 LGHNA and CDR2 YSLEER. V shed 0 bases and J 3 bases; nucleotides not matched to a gene: 11. This CDR3 is built from 18 residues. CDR3 sequence: CASSQDLIRGGQTDTQYF. CDR3 in DNA: TGCGCCAGCAGCCAAGATCTCATCCGGGGGGGCCAGACAGATACGCAGTATTTT.

This rearrangement joins TRBV6-5 to TRBJ1-4; a weak D match, TRBD1 (5 bases). Germline V lookup: CDR1 MNHEY, CDR2 SVGAGI. The CDR3 extends over 13 amino acids. The germline V and J ends were trimmed by 0 bases and 12 bases, with 11 bases remaining between them. This CDR3 is CASSYSMQGELFF. The DNA for the CDR3 is TGTGCCAGCAGTTACTCGATGCAGGGCGAACTGTTTTTT.

V is TRBV4-1 and J is TRBJ2-3, with D perhaps TRBD2 (7 bases). The CDR3 totals 16 residues. Trimming stripped 0 bases from V and 4 bases from J, with 14 bases between. Germline V gene lookup returns CDR1 MGHRA and CDR2 YSYEKL. CDR3 sequence: CASSQDTGGLADTQYF. The CDR3 DNA reads TGCGCCAGCAGCCAAGACACGGGGGGCCTGGCAGATACGCAGTATTTT.

V gene TRBV2 combines with J gene TRBJ1-5; D might be TRBD1 (6 bases). The germline V and J ends were trimmed by 5 bases and 6 bases, with 11 bases remaining between them. Germline loops: CDR1 SNHLY, CDR2 FYNNEI. The CDR3 length is 13 residues. CDR3 sequence: CASSSRDIQPQHF. The CDR3 DNA reads TGTGCCAGCAGTTCCCGGGACATTCAGCCCCAGCATTTT.

CDR3 amino acids: CASRNRGSAGPQYF. DNA for the CDR3: TGTGCCAGCAGGAACAGGGGCTCCGCCGGGCCCCAGTACTTC. This chain connects TRBV6-5 to TRBJ2-5, with 7 bases fitting TRBD1. Unmatched junction bases numbered 13, after V lost 6 bases and J lost 9 bases. Germline V gives CDR1 MNHEY, CDR2 SVGAGI. CDR3 length: 14 amino acids.

The rearrangement joins TRBV2 to TRBJ2-7; the match to TRBD2 covers 8 bases. The CDR3 spans 14 residues. Germline values: CDR1 SNHLY, CDR2 FYNNEI. V was clipped by 7 bases and J by 7 bases; unmatched bases: 12. CDR3 in amino acids: CASKDNPGGNEQYF. The CDR3 coding sequence is TGTGCCAGCAAGGACAATCCGGGGGGGAATGAGCAGTACTTC.

This clone occurred a few times. The genes are TRBV11-2 and TRBJ2-3; D is perhaps TRBD2 (6 bases). Germline V gene sequence: CDR1 SGHAT, CDR2 FQNNGV. The CDR3 loop spans 15 amino acids. V was shortened by 5 bases and J by 1 base, with 13 bases between the two germline ends. This chain's CDR3 is CASSMEGRRTDTQYF. For the CDR3, the DNA is TGTGCCAGCAGCATGGAGGGGAGGCGCACAGATACGCAGTATTTT.

The chain employs TRBV27 and TRBJ2-7; 14 bases fit TRBD2. CDR1 and CDR2 (germline): MNHEY, SMNVEV (reference sequence). The V and J ends lost 6 bases and 3 bases, in that order; junction bases with no gene match: 7. The CDR3 runs to 16 residues. In nucleotides, the CDR3 is TGTGCCAGCAGGGGGACTAGCGGGGGCCACCGCTACGAGCAGTACTTC. It specifies CASRGTSGGHRYEQYF.

The rearrangement uses TRBV19 and TRBJ1-6; D perhaps matches TRBD1 (6 bases). The V end lost 5 bases, the J end lost 9 bases, and 17 bases lay between the germline ends. The CDR3 consists of 15 residues. The germline CDR1 and CDR2 sequences are LNHDA and SQIVND (reference sequence). The CDR3 spells CASSLQGQGPSPLHF. DNA of the CDR3: TGTGCCAGTAGTCTCCAGGGGCAAGGGCCTTCACCCCTCCACTTT.

The V gene is TRBV5-1, the J gene TRBJ2-3; weak D call: TRBD2 (6 bases). Germline V gives CDR1 SGHRS, CDR2 YFSETQ. V lost 3 bases to trimming and J lost 0 bases, with 14 bases between them. The CDR3 is made up of 16 amino acids. This CDR3 reads CASSSIGTYSTDTQYF. The CDR3 nucleotides are TGCGCCAGCAGCTCGATAGGGACTTATAGCACAGATACGCAGTATTTT.

V is TRBV30 and J is TRBJ2-3; D is uncertain. The germline V and J ends were trimmed by 2 bases and 2 bases, with 5 bases remaining between them. CDR1 GTSNPN and CDR2 SVGIG come from the germline V gene (reference sequence). The CDR3 covers 12 residues. Here the CDR3 reads CAWSPHTDTQYF. CDR3 sequence (DNA): TGTGCCTGGAGTCCACACACAGATACGCAGTATTTT.